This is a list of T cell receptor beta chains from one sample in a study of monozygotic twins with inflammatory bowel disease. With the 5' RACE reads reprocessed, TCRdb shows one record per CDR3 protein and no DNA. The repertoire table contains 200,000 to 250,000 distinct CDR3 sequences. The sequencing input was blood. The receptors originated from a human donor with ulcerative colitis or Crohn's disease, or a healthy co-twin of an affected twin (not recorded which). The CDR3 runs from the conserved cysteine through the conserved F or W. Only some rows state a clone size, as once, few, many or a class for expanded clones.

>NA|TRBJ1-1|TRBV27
CASSPRQVLNTEAFF
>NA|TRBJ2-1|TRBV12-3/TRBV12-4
CASSSRDRGRMFF
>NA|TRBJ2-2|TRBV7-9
CASSLGLNEGELFF
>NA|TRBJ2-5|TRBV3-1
CASSPRTSGGYETQYF
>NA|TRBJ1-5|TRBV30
CAWGREGRYSNQPQHF
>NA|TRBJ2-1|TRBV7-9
CASSPGGAVSYNEQFF
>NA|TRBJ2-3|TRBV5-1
CASSSGQTSGTDTQYF
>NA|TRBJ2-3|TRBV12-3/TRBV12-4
CASSLWGGTDTQYF
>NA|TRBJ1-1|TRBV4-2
CASSQTEGTEAFF
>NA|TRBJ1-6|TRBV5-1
CASSLATTGSNSPLHF
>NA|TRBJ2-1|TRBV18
CASSPIRTSGLHNEQFF
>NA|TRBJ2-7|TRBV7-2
CASSLGGGLAGAYEQYF
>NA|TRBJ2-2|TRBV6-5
CASSYSLAVTGELFF
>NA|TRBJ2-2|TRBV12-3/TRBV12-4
CASKRGGNTGELFF
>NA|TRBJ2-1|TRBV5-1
CASSPIGRGAGNEQFF
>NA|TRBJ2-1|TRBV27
CASSPHIGGGAVDEQFF
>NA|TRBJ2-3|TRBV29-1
CSGRRDSGGASLTDTQYF
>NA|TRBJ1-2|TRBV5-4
CASSLKGAQNYGYTF
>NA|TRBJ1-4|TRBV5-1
CASSLDRGKGKLFF
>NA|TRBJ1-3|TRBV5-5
CASRVGSPVSGNTIYF
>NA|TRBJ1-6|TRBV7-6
CASSARGFYNSPLHF
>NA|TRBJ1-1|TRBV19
CASSSGFMNTEAFF
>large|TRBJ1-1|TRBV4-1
CASSLGSSTEAFF
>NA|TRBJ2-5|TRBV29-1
CSVGGEETQYF
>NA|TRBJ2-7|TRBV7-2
CASSRTWTSGSVYEQYF
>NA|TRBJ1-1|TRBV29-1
CSVQTGGGNTEAFF